The text below deals with one T cell receptor (beta chain). Its antigen is still unknown. The source of the sample is a study of cytomegalovirus exposure and HLA in healthy donors. Study conclusions and caveats: Across donors, presence/absence analyses took sequencing depth to be roughly uniform.

Vbeta (60) and Jbeta (13) primers were used in the PCR. Profiling relied on immunoSEQ multiplex PCR, and the TCRdb table lists in-frame clones only, not all of them. The sample records some 180,000 clones, roughly 80% being singletons. The ends were cut back, 0 bases at V and 2 bases at J, with 6 bases in the middle. This CDR3 comprises 13 residues. CDR1 SGHTS and CDR2 YDEGEE come from the germline V gene. Material for sequencing was PBMCs. This clonotype originated in a male donor in good health and CMV-seronegative. The chain combines TRBV5-8 with TRBJ2-7; possible D gene TRBD1, 5 bases. The CDR3 nucleotides read TGTGCCAGCAGCTTGGGCAGGGCCTACGAGCAGTACTTC. It yields the protein CASSLGRAYEQYF.